The 14 T cell receptor beta chains listed next were all sequenced from one sample in a study of shared clonotypes between healthy human individuals. Assay: immunoSEQ multiplex PCR; the TCRdb copy retains only in-frame clones and omits some. The data hold about 2 million clones, with about 95% observed a single time. CD8 cells regarded as naive lacked CD45RO, were positively chosen for CCR7, and omitted terminally differentiated effector memory CD45RA+ cells. Material for sequencing was naive CD8+ T cells sorted from blood. All receptors come from a man aged 18 to 29 in good health.

Turning to this clone: As the CDR3 is not closed by the conserved phenylalanine or tryptophan, this likely results from a read error. V and J are TRBV5-1 and TRBJ1-6; D gene unclear. Germline-derived CDR1 and CDR2 are SGHRS and YFSETQ. CDR3 length equals 17 residues. Deletions cut 4 bases from V and 4 bases from J, with 18 bases between. Here the CDR3 DNA reads TGCGCCAGCAGCAGCTCGGGCTCCCAAAATTATAATTCACCCCTCCACCTT. Its translation: CASSSSGSQNYNSPLHL.

The V and J genes are TRBV28 and TRBJ1-4; D perhaps matches TRBD1 (5 bases). Trimming cost V 6 bases and J 7 bases, with 15 bases left between them. The CDR3 has 14 residues. From germline, CDR1 is MDHEN and CDR2 SYDVKM. The CDR3 DNA reads as TGTGCCAGCAGCCTCAGGGATTATGGTGAAAAACTGTTTTTT. Its translation is CASSLRDYGEKLFF.

This clone has only one observation. The chain combines TRBV19 with TRBJ1-2; D gene uncertain. Per the germline V gene, CDR1 is LNHDA and CDR2 is SQIVND (reference sequence). This CDR3 comprises 15 residues. Trimming cost V 5 bases and J 6 bases, with 19 bases left between them. DNA for the CDR3: TGTGCCAGTAGTTACGGAGGACCGTTTTACGATGGCTACACCTTC. Translated: CASSYGGPFYDGYTF.

The V call is TRBV4-3, the J call TRBJ1-2; 7 nucleotides match TRBD1. The CDR3 spans 15 residues. The V segment lost 2 bases and the J segment 6 bases; nucleotides outside the gene matches: 9. Germline V CDR1 and CDR2: LGHNA, YSLEER. The CDR3 DNA is TGCGCCAGCAGCCAATCATACAGGGGCCCGAATGGCTACACCTTC. This translates into CASSQSYRGPNGYTF.

This CDR3 reads CASSLAGTLGEAFF. In DNA form, the CDR3 reads TGTGCCAGCAGCTTAGCCGGGACGCTGGGTGAAGCTTTCTTT. The rearrangement links TRBV11-2 to TRBJ1-1; D might be TRBD1 (5 bases). Germline loops: CDR1 SGHAT, CDR2 FQNNGV. The V gene lost 1 base and the J gene lost 7 bases, with 13 bases spanning the gap. This CDR3 has 14 residues.

This chain connects TRBV6-5 to TRBJ2-1; D not certain. Per germline, CDR1 MNHEY and CDR2 SVGAGI. Trimming left V 0 bases short and J 9 bases short, with 9 bases between. CDR3 size: 13 residues. The CDR3 reads CASSYSTAVEQFF. CDR3 nucleotides: TGTGCCAGCAGTTACTCGACGGCGGTTGAGCAGTTCTTC.

The V and J genes are TRBV7-6 and TRBJ2-7; no definite D call. Germline-derived CDR1 and CDR2 are SGHVS and FNYEAQ. The CDR3 has 14 amino acids. Trimming took off 4 bases at V and 5 bases at J, with 15 bases between the two ends. The CDR3 protein is CASSSRWGQDEQYF. Here the CDR3 DNA reads TGTGCCAGCAGCTCGAGATGGGGTCAGGACGAGCAGTACTTC.

With respect to this clone: Other nucleotide sequences in the sample specify the same CDR3. This chain joins TRBV7-8 and TRBJ1-5; D possibly corresponds to TRBD1 (6 bases). CDR1 and CDR2 from the germline V gene are SGHVS and FQNEAQ. The V end was cut by 1 base, the J end by 6 bases, with 13 bases between. There are 15 residues in the CDR3. This CDR3 reads CASSLGPGEGQPQHF. The CDR3 DNA sequence: TGTGCCAGCAGCTTAGGCCCAGGGGAGGGTCAGCCCCAGCATTTT.

This chain links TRBV11-2 with TRBJ2-7; the D gene is possibly TRBD2 (5 bases). Germline CDR1 and CDR2: SGHAT and FQNNGV. V lost 5 bases, J lost 0 bases, and 8 bases lay in between. The CDR3 runs 13 residues. DNA of the CDR3: TGTGCCAGCAGCCGAGCGGTCTCCTACGAGCAGTACTTC. It encodes CASSRAVSYEQYF.

The chain uses TRBV6-5 and TRBJ2-2, with 8 nucleotides matching TRBD2. J was trimmed by 7 bases and V by 4 bases; bases with no gene match: 8. This CDR3 region has 15 residues. Germline V gives CDR1 MNHEY, CDR2 SVGAGI. DNA for the CDR3: TGTGCCAGCAGTTCGCAGGGACTAGTAGGCGGGGAGCTGTTTTTT. This sequence encodes CASSSQGLVGGELFF.

This clone was detected once. This sample also contains other DNA sequences that code for the same CDR3. The CDR3 DNA reads as TGTGCCAGCAGCGTAGAAGGGGGCGGGAACACTGAAGCTTTCTTT. This codes for CASSVEGGGNTEAFF. The V and J genes are TRBV9 and TRBJ1-1; 7 bases map to TRBD1. Germline-derived CDR1 and CDR2 are SGDLS and YYNGEE. The ends lost 0 bases at V and 1 base at J; junction bases unmatched: 3. The CDR3 has 15 residues.

The genes are TRBV5-5 and TRBJ2-7, with D unresolved. CDR1 SGHKS and CDR2 YYEKEE come from the germline V gene (reference sequence). This CDR3 is built from 15 residues. Trimming removed 0 bases from V and 2 bases from J, with 12 bases in between. The CDR3 bases are TGTGCCAGCAGCTTGGTTTTAGGGTCGACCTACGAGCAGTACTTC. Translated, it gives CASSLVLGSTYEQYF.

This clone appeared a few times. The J gene is TRBJ1-3, the V gene TRBV7-9; D unresolved. This CDR3 comprises 14 residues. CDR1 is SEHNR, CDR2 FQNEAQ, per germline (reference sequence). Deletions cut 1 base from V and 3 bases from J, with 7 bases between. The CDR3 sequence is CASSLVLGGNTIYF. The CDR3 bases are TGTGCCAGCAGCTTAGTGCTCGGTGGAAACACCATATATTTT.

CDR3 loop: CASIRETKGEQFF. CDR3 bases: TGTGCCAGCATCCGTGAGACGAAGGGTGAGCAGTTCTTC. V is TRBV6-5 and J is TRBJ2-1; D not resolved. This CDR3 comprises 13 residues. V gave up 7 bases and J gave up 9 bases, with 16 bases separating them. CDR1 and CDR2 (germline): MNHEY, SVGAGI.